Listed below are T cell receptor beta chains from one sample, sequenced in a study of blood T cell repertoires in COVID-19. Profiled with immunoSEQ multiplex PCR; TCRdb holds only in-frame clones, not every one. Of roughly 350,000 clones in the sample, 90% to 95% were seen once. The sample consisted of peripheral blood. Every receptor here comes from a young woman who had recovered from COVID-19. CDR3s include the opening cysteine and the closing phenylalanine or tryptophan. A D gene is named only where the DNA matches it firmly. The size field is filled for only some rows; it gives once, few, many or a size class.

j_gene | abundance | d_gene | v_gene | CDR3nt | CDR3aa
TRBJ1-3 | NA | NA | TRBV4-3 | TGCGCCAGCAGCCCGCTACAGGATACCTCTGGAAACACCATATATTTT | CASSPLQDTSGNTIYF
TRBJ2-1 | once | NA | TRBV2 | TGTGCCAGCAGTGTTGTGGCAGTCCATGAGCAGTTCTTC | CASSVVAVHEQFF
TRBJ2-2 | NA | NA | TRBV27 | TGTGCCAGCAGGATCTCCGGCGGGACCGGGGAGCTGTTTTTT | CASRISGGTGELFF
TRBJ1-6 | NA | TRBD1 | TRBV27 | TGTGCCAGCAGTTATGGACAGGTGGGCTCACCCCTCCACTTT | CASSYGQVGSPLHF
TRBJ2-3 | NA | TRBD2 | TRBV27 | TGTGCCAGCCGGACTAGCGGGACTAGCACAGATACGCAGTATTTT | CASRTSGTSTDTQYF
TRBJ2-1 | NA | TRBD2 | TRBV13 | TGTGCCAGCAGAGCGGGAAGGAATGAGCAGTTCTTC | CASRAGRNEQFF
TRBJ1-1 | NA | TRBD1 | TRBV5-5 | TGTGCCAGCAGCTTGACCGGGACAGAAAACACTGAAGCTTTCTTT | CASSLTGTENTEAFF
TRBJ1-4 | NA | TRBD1 | TRBV29-1 | TGCAGCGCACACAGGGGAGAAAAACTGTTTTTT | CSAHRGEKLFF
TRBJ1-1 | NA | TRBD1 | TRBV5-6 | TGTGCCAGCATCCGACAGGGACCGAACACTGAAGCTTTCTTT | CASIRQGPNTEAFF
TRBJ2-2 | NA | TRBD2 | TRBV6-2/TRBV6-3 | TGTGCCAGCAGTTACTCAGCTAGCGGGAGACCGTTTACCGGGGAGCTGTTTTTT | CASSYSASGRPFTGELFF
TRBJ2-4 | NA | TRBD1 | TRBV3-1/TRBV3-2 | TGTGCCAGCAGCCAGGGTCCCGGGACAGGAAACATTCAGTACTTC | CASSQGPGTGNIQYF
TRBJ1-1 | few | NA | TRBV24-1 | TGTGCCACCAGTGACCCTACAGGGCCCACTGAAGCTTTCTTT | CATSDPTGPTEAFF
TRBJ2-1 | NA | TRBD2 | TRBV27 | TGTGCCACCAGCGGGATTAGTTCCTACAATGAGCAGTTCTTC | CATSGISSYNEQFF
TRBJ1-1 | NA | NA | TRBV5-1 | TGCGCCAGCAGACAACAGGGTTTCAACACTGAAGCTTTCTTT | CASRQQGFNTEAFF
TRBJ2-1 | NA | TRBD2 | TRBV18 | TGTGCCAGCGTGGTGGGACTAGCGGGAGGATTGGAGCAGTTCTTC | CASVVGLAGGLEQFF
TRBJ1-2 | NA | NA | TRBV5-6 | TGTGCCAGCGAGCCGGGAGCGGGCTATGGCTACACCTTC | CASEPGAGYGYTF
TRBJ2-5 | NA | TRBD1 | TRBV19 | TGTGCCAGTAGTGAGGACAGGGGAGAGACCCAGTACTTC | CASSEDRGETQYF
TRBJ2-1 | NA | TRBD2 | TRBV10-2 | TGCGCCAGCTACAGGGCGGGAGGAGCCTCCTACAATGAGCAGTTCTTC | CASYRAGGASYNEQFF
TRBJ1-2 | NA | TRBD1 | TRBV25-1 | TGTGCCAGCAGTGAATTTGGGGCAGGGGGGCACTATGGCTACACCTTC | CASSEFGAGGHYGYTF
TRBJ2-5 | NA | TRBD2 | TRBV5-4 | TGTGCCAGCAGCTTGATAGCGGGAGACCAAGAGACCCAGTACTTC | CASSLIAGDQETQYF
TRBJ1-1 | NA | NA | TRBV30 | TGTGCCTGGAGTAACCCCCTCGCAGGGAAAGCTTTCTTT | CAWSNPLAGKAFF
TRBJ1-2 | NA | NA | TRBV10-3 | TGTGCCATCAGTGCGGACAATCCTCCTGGCTACACCTTC | CAISADNPPGYTF
TRBJ1-2 | NA | TRBD1 | TRBV14 | TGTGCCAGCAGCCAAGATTCTAGGGACAGTTATGGCTACACCTTC | CASSQDSRDSYGYTF
TRBJ1-5 | NA | TRBD1 | TRBV27 | TGTGCCAGCAGTTCCCACCAGAACAGGGGCTCATATAGCAATCAGCCCCAGCATTTT | CASSSHQNRGSYSNQPQHF
TRBJ1-6 | NA | NA | TRBV27 | TGTGCCAGCAGTTTAGTGGGACACCGTAATTCACCCCTCCACTTT | CASSLVGHRNSPLHF
TRBJ2-5 | NA | TRBD2 | TRBV29-1 | TGCAGCGGTATACTAGCGGGAGAAGAGGAGACCCAGTACTTC | CSGILAGEEETQYF
TRBJ2-1 | NA | TRBD2 | TRBV3-1/TRBV3-2 | TGTGCCAGCAGCCAAGATAAAAGCGGGAGCGTTGTTGAGCAGTTCTTC | CASSQDKSGSVVEQFF
TRBJ1-1 | NA | NA | TRBV10-3 | TGTGCCATCAGCAAGCCGGGACAAACGAACACTGAAGCTTTCTTT | CAISKPGQTNTEAFF
TRBJ2-3 | NA | TRBD1 | TRBV3-1/TRBV3-2 | TGTGCCAGCAGCCAGAAAACCCTATTGCCGGGACAGGGGTTCACAGATACGCAGTATTTT | CASSQKTLLPGQGFTDTQYF
TRBJ1-2 | NA | TRBD1 | TRBV4-3 | TGCGCCAGCAGCCAAGAGTGGGGGGGGGACAGGGTGAATAAGTATGGCTACACCTTC | CASSQEWGGDRVNKYGYTF
TRBJ2-5 | NA | TRBD2 | TRBV6-5 | TGTGCCAGCAGTTACGGACGGGGGGTACAAGAGACCCAGTACTTC | CASSYGRGVQETQYF
TRBJ1-3 | NA | NA | TRBV2 | TGTGCCAGCAGTGAGGGGGGTGCCGCTGGAAACACCATATATTTT | CASSEGGAAGNTIYF
TRBJ2-2 | NA | TRBD2 | TRBV25-1 | TGTGCCAGCAGTTGGGGTCTAGCGGGAGGGCCGTCCGGGGAGCTGTTTTTT | CASSWGLAGGPSGELFF
TRBJ2-5 | NA | NA | TRBV5-1 | TGCGCCAGCAGCTTTTTGACAGATCAAGAGACCCAGTACTTC | CASSFLTDQETQYF
TRBJ1-5 | NA | NA | TRBV9 | TGTGCCAGCAGCGAAGGGGGCAATCAGCCCCAGCATTTT | CASSEGGNQPQHF
TRBJ1-2 | NA | NA | TRBV12-3/TRBV12-4 | TGTGCCAGCAGTTATGCCCGGGGTGGCTACACCTTC | CASSYARGGYTF
TRBJ2-2 | NA | TRBD2 | TRBV18 | TGTGCCAGCTCACCGACACCTAGACTAGCCGAGGGGGAGCTGTTTTTT | CASSPTPRLAEGELFF
TRBJ2-3 | NA | TRBD2 | TRBV18 | TGTGCCAGCTCACCGCCGGGGACTAGCGGGAGGACAGATACGCAGTATTTT | CASSPPGTSGRTDTQYF
TRBJ2-4 | NA | NA | TRBV6-2/TRBV6-3 | TGTGCCAGCAGCCCTGGTGGAGGGGGCATGACCAAAAACATTCAGTACTTC | CASSPGGGGMTKNIQYF
TRBJ2-1 | NA | TRBD2 | TRBV19 | TGTGCCAGTAGGAAGACGGGACTAGCGTACAATGAGCAGTTCTTC | CASRKTGLAYNEQFF
TRBJ2-2 | NA | TRBD1 | TRBV25-1 | TGTGCCAGCAGTGAACCTAAAGACAGGGGGCGAGGGACCGGGGAGCTGTTTTTT | CASSEPKDRGRGTGELFF
TRBJ2-2 | few | NA | TRBV6-2/TRBV6-3 | TGTGCCAGCAGTACCTCGGGGGACACCGGGGAGCTGTTTTTT | CASSTSGDTGELFF
TRBJ1-1 | NA | TRBD1 | TRBV7-2 | TGTGCCAGCAGCTTAGCGTTCGGGACAGGGGCAGCTTTCTTT | CASSLAFGTGAAFF
TRBJ2-4 | NA | TRBD1 | TRBV7-2 | TGTGCCAGCAGCTTAGTGACAGGGTTAGCCAAAAACATTCAGTACTTC | CASSLVTGLAKNIQYF
TRBJ1-2 | NA | NA | TRBV10-2 | TGCGCCAGCAAAACGCTGGCGGGGACTCCGAACTATGGCTACACCTTC | CASKTLAGTPNYGYTF
TRBJ2-2 | NA | NA | TRBV7-9 | TGTGCCAGCAGCTTGGGCGGAGGACCCACCGGGGAGCTGTTTTTT | CASSLGGGPTGELFF
TRBJ1-6 | once | NA | TRBV19 | TGTGCCAGTACGGACGGAAACAGGGTTAATTCACCCCTCCACTTT | CASTDGNRVNSPLHF
TRBJ1-2 | NA | NA | TRBV19 | TGTGCCAGTAGTATTCCTGCGGGGGAGGGTCGGTATGGCTACACCTTC | CASSIPAGEGRYGYTF
TRBJ2-1 | NA | NA | TRBV19 | TGTGCCAGTAGTAGTAGGACAGCGAGCTCCTACAATGAGCAGTTCTTC | CASSSRTASSYNEQFF
TRBJ1-3 | few | NA | TRBV9 | TGTGCCAGCAGCCCCCTTCCAGGTTCTGGAAACACCATATATTTT | CASSPLPGSGNTIYF
TRBJ1-2 | NA | NA | TRBV5-1 | TGCGCCAGCAGCTCCTCAGGGCAGGGAAACTATGGCTACACCTTC | CASSSSGQGNYGYTF
TRBJ2-6 | once | NA | TRBV6-5 | TGTGCCAGCAGACAGGGCATCTCTGGGGCCAACGTCCTGACTTTC | CASRQGISGANVLTF
TRBJ2-1 | NA | TRBD2 | TRBV7-2 | TGTGCCAGCAGCACACGGCCCGGACTAGCGGGATATGAGCAGTTCTTC | CASSTRPGLAGYEQFF
TRBJ2-3 | NA | NA | TRBV6-6 | TGTGCCAGCAGTCCTACTGGAGGGACAGATACGCAGTATTTT | CASSPTGGTDTQYF
TRBJ2-1 | NA | TRBD2 | TRBV30 | TGTGCCTGGGGACTAGCGGGAGTTTTACGGGTGTACAATGAGCAGTTCTTC | CAWGLAGVLRVYNEQFF
TRBJ1-3 | NA | TRBD1 | TRBV9 | TGTGCCAGCAGCGTAGGAGCGGACAGGGCCGGAAACACCATATATTTT | CASSVGADRAGNTIYF
TRBJ2-2 | NA | TRBD1 | TRBV5-1 | TGCGCCAGCAGCTTATGGGGGACAGGGAGGTTAATTAGCACCGGGGAGCTGTTTTTT | CASSLWGTGRLISTGELFF
TRBJ1-5 | NA | NA | TRBV30 | TGTGCCTGGAGTGCCCCTACCCGGGAACAGCCCCAGCATTTT | CAWSAPTREQPQHF